The text below deals with one TCR beta chain. Its antigen is as yet unknown. The sample belongs to a study of radiotherapy plus CTLA-4 blockade in lung cancer. Turning to the study itself: There were objective responses in around 18% of patients, and 31% had disease control. General observations from the study: Tumor-origin TCR clones grew in blood after radiotherapy plus ipilimumab.

Here immunoSEQ multiplex PCR was the method, and the copy in TCRdb shows in-frame clones only, minus some. The table records 110,000 or so clones, roughly 74% of them present only once. V lost 8 bases to trimming and J lost 0 bases; unmatched junction nucleotides: 8. CDR1 is LNHDA and CDR2 is SQIVND in the germline V gene (reference sequence). The CDR3 is made up of 16 amino acids. Alongside CTLA-4 blockade with ipilimumab, patients with chemo-refractory metastatic non-small-cell lung cancer received focal radiation. The chain has TRBV19 and TRBJ2-2, with 8 bases matching TRBD1. The sequences come from peripheral blood, collected from a patient treated with radiotherapy plus ipilimumab. The TCR originated in a human donor with non-small cell lung cancer who had a partial response to radiotherapy plus ipilimumab. CDR3 sequence reads: CASRTGITANTGELFF. As DNA, the CDR3 is TGTGCCAGTCGGACAGGGATAACCGCGAACACCGGGGAGCTGTTTTTT.